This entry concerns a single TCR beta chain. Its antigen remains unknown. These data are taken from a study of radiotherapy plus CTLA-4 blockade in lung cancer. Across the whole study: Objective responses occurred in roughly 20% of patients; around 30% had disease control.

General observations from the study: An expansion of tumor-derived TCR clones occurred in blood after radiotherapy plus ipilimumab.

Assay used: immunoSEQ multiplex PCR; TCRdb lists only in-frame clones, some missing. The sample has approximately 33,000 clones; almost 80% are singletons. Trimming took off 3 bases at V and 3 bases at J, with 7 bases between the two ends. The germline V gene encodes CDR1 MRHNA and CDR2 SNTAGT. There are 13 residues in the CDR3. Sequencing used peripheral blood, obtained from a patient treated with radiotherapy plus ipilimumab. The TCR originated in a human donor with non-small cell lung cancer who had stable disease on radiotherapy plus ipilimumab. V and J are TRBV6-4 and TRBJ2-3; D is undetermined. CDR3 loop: CASSEEQTDTQYF. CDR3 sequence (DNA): TGTGCCAGCAGTGAGGAGCAGACAGATACGCAGTATTTT.